The source of this TCR beta chain is a study of blood T cell repertoires in COVID-19. Per the original data handling: Cell counts per sample came from amplifying reference gene primers. Data came from immunoSEQ multiplex PCR; TCRdb stores just in-frame clones and leaves some out. The V and J calls and clone size come from that table; D and trimming were worked out from the DNA. The data contain some 140,000 clones, roughly 85% of them seen just once; the ten biggest clones take up around 3.3%. There are 15 residues in the CDR3. The ends were cut back, 8 bases at V and 1 base at J, with 15 bases in the middle. Germline CDR1 MDHEN, CDR2 SYDVKM. This clone was detected only a few times.

The chain combines TRBV28 with TRBJ1-5, with D maybe TRBD1 (6 bases). The TCR sequence derives from a man aged 55-75 years with acute or convalescent COVID-19. Sequencing used peripheral blood. Here the CDR3 DNA reads TGTGCCAGCGCGAGGGGGGGAGTAAGCAATCAGCCCCAGCATTTT. This translates into CASARGGVSNQPQHF.